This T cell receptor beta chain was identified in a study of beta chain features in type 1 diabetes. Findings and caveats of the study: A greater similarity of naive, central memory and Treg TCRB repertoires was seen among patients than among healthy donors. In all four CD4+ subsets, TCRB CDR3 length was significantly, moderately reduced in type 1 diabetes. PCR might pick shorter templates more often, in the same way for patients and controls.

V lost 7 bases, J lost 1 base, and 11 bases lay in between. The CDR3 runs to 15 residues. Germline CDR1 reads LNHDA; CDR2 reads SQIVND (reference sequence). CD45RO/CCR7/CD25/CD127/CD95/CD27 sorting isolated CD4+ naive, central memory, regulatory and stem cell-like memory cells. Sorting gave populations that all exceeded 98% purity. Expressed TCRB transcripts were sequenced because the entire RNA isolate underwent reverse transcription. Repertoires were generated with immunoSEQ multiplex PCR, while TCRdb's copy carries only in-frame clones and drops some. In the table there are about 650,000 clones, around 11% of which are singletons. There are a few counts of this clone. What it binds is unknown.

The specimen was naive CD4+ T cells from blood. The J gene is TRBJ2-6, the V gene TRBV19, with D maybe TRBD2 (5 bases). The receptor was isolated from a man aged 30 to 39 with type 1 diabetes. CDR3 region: CASKAAESGANVLTF. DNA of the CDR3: TGTGCCAGTAAGGCAGCGGAATCTGGGGCCAACGTCCTGACTTTC.